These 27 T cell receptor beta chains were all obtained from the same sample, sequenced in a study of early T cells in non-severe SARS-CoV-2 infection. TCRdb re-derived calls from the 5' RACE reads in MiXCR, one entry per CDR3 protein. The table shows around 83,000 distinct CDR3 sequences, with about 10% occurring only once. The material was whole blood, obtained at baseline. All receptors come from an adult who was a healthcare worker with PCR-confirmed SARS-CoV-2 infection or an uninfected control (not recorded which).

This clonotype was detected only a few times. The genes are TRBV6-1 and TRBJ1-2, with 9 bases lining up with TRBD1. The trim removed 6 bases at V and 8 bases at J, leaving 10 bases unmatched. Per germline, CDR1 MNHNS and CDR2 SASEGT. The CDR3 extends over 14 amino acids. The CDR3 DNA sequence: TGTGCCAGCAGGGGACAGGGAGACGTCTCCGGCTACACCTTC. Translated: CASRGQGDVSGYTF.

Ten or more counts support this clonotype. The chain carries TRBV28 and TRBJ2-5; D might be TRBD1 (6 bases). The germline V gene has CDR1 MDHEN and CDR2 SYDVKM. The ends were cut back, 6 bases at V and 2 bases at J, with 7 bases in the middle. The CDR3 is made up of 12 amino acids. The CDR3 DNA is TGTGCCAGCAGGACAGGTCAAGAGACCCAGTACTTC. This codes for CASRTGQETQYF. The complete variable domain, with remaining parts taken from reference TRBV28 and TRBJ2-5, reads DVKVTQSSRYLVKRTGEKVFLECVQDMDHENMFWYRQDPGLGLRLIYFSYDVKMKEKGDIPEGYSVSREKKERFSLILESASTNQTSMYLCASRTGQETQYFGPGTRLLVL.

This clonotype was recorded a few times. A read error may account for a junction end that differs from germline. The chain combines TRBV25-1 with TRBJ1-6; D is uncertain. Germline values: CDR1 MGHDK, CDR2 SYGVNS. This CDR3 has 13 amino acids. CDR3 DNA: TGCGCCAGCAGTGAAGGGTACCGTTCACCCCTCCACTTT. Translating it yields CASSEGYRSPLHF.

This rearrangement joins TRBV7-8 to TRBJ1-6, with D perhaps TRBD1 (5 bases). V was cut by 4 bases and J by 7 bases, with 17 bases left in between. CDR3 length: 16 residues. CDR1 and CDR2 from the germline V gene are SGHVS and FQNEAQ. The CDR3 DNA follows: TGTGCCAGCAGCTGGCCGAAGGGACCGGGCAATTCACCCCTCCACTTT. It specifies CASSWPKGPGNSPLHF. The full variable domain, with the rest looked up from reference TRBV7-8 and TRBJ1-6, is GAGVSQSPRYKVAKRGQDVALRCDPISGHVSLFWYQQALGQGPEFLTYFQNEAQLDKSGLPSDRFFAERPEGSVSTLKIQRTQQEDSAVYLCASSWPKGPGNSPLHFGNGTRLTVT.

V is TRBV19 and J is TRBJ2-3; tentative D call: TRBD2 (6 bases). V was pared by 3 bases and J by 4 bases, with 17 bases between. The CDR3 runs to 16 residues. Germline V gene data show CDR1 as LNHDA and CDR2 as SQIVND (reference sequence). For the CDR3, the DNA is TGTGCCAGTAGTATGCGACTGGGGGGTGGACCAGATACGCAGTATTTT. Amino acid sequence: CASSMRLGGGPDTQYF. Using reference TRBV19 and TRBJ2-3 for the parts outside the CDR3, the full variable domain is DGGITQSPKYLFRKEGQNVTLSCEQNLNHDAMYWYRQDPGQGLRLIYYSQIVNDFQKGDIAEGYSVSREKKESFPLTVTSAQKNPTAFYLCASSMRLGGGPDTQYFGPGTRLTVL.

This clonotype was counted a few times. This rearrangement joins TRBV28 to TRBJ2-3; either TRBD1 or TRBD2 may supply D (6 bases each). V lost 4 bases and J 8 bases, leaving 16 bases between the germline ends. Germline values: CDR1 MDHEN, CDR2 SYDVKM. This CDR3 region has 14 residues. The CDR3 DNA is TGTGCCAGCAGTTCTCATAGCGGAGGGGGTACGCAGTATTTT. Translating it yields CASSSHSGGGTQYF. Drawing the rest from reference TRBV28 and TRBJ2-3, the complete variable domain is DVKVTQSSRYLVKRTGEKVFLECVQDMDHENMFWYRQDPGLGLRLIYFSYDVKMKEKGDIPEGYSVSREKKERFSLILESASTNQTSMYLCASSSHSGGGTQYFGPGTRLTVL.

CDR3 nucleotide sequence: TGCAGTGCCCCCTGGGACAGGGGGCCCGAGCAGTACTTC. Its protein product is CSAPWDRGPEQYF. V and J are TRBV20-1 and TRBJ2-7; 12 nucleotides match TRBD1. Trimming at V came to 6 bases and at J to 6 bases, leaving 6 bases not matched to a gene. The germline V gene has CDR1 DFQATT and CDR2 SNEGSKA (reference sequence). CDR3 length equals 13 residues.

The CDR3 loop reads CASSLPGGPYNEQFF. The CDR3 region has the DNA TGCGCCAGCAGCTTGCCAGGGGGCCCCTACAATGAGCAGTTCTTC. The V and J genes are TRBV5-1 and TRBJ2-1; 8 bases are shared with TRBD1. CDR1 is SGHRS, CDR2 YFSETQ, per germline. The V segment lost 1 base and the J segment 2 bases; nucleotides outside the gene matches: 2. The CDR3 length is 15 residues.

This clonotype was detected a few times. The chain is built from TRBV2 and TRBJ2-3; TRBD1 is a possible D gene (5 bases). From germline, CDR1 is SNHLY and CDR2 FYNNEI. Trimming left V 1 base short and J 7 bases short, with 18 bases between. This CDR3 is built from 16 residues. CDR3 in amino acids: CASSEGGQLRRYTQYF. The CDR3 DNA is TGTGCCAGCAGTGAAGGGGGCCAGCTCCGCCGATATACGCAGTATTTT.

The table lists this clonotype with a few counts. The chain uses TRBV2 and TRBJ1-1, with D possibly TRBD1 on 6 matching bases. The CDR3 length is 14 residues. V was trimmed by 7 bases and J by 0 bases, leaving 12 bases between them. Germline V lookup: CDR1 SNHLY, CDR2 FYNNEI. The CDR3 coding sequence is TGTGCCAGCACTAGGGGGGCCGTGAACACTGAAGCTTTCTTT. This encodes CASTRGAVNTEAFF.

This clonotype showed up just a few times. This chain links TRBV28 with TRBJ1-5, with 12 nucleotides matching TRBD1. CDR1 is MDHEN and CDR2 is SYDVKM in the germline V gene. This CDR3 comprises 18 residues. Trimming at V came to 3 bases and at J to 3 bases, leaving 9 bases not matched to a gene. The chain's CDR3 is CASSLPGQGALLNQPQHF. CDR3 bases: TGTGCCAGCAGTTTGCCGGGACAGGGGGCCCTCCTCAATCAGCCCCAGCATTTT.

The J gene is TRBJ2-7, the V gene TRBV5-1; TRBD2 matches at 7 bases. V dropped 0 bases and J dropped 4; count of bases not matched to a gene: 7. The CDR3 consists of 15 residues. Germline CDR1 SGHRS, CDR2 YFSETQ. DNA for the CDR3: TGCGCCAGCAGCTTGGAGGGCGGGAGCCCTTACGAGCAGTACTTC. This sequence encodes CASSLEGGSPYEQYF. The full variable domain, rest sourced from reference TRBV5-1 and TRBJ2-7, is KAGVTQTPRYLIKTRGQQVTLSCSPISGHRSVSWYQQTPGQGLQFLFEYFSETQRNKGNFPGRFSGRQFSNSRSEMNVSTLELGDSALYLCASSLEGGSPYEQYFGPGTRLTVT.

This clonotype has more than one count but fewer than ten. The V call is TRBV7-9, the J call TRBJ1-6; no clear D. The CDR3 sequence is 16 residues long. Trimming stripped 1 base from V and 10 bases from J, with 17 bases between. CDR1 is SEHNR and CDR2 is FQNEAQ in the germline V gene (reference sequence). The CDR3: CASSLDVGAAGSPLHF. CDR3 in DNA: TGTGCCAGCAGCTTAGACGTTGGAGCGGCAGGATCACCCCTCCACTTT.

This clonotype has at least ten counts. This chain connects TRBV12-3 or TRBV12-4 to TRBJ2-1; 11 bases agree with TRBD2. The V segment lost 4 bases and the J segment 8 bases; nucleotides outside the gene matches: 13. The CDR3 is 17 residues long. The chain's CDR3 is CASSSGLAVLRGDEQFF. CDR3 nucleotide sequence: TGTGCCAGCAGTTCGGGACTAGCGGTCCTTCGAGGCGATGAGCAGTTCTTC.

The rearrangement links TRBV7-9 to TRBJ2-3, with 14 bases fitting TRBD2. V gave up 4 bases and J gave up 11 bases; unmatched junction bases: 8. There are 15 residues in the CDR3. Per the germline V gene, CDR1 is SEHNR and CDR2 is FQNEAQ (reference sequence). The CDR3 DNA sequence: TGTGCCAGCAGCTCCCCGGGACTAGCGGGAGTAATGCAGTATTTT. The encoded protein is CASSSPGLAGVMQYF. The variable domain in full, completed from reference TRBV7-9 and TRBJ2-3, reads DTGVSQNPRHKITKRGQNVTFRCDPISEHNRLYWYRQTLGQGPEFLTYFQNEAQLEKSRLLSDRFSAERPKGSFSTLEIQRTEQGDSAMYLCASSSPGLAGVMQYFGPGTRLTVL.

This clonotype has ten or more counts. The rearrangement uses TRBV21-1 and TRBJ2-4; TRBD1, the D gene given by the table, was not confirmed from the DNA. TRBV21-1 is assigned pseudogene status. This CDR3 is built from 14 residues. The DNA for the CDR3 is TGTGCCAGGGGACAGGGGGCTGCCAAAAACATTCAGTACTTC. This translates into CARGQGAAKNIQYF.

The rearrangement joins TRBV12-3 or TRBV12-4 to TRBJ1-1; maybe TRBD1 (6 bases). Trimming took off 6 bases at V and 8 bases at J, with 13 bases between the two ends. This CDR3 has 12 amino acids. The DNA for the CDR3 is TGTGCCAGCAGCCCAGGGGTTAGGGAAGCTTTCTTT. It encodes CASSPGVREAFF.

CDR3 residues: CSAYLANEQFF. CDR3 coding DNA: TGCAGTGCTTACCTCGCCAATGAGCAGTTCTTC. The chain uses TRBV20-1 and TRBJ2-1; no firm D call. Germline V gene lookup returns CDR1 DFQATT and CDR2 SNEGSKA (reference sequence). V was clipped by 5 bases and J by 6 bases, with 8 bases between them. The CDR3 consists of 11 residues.

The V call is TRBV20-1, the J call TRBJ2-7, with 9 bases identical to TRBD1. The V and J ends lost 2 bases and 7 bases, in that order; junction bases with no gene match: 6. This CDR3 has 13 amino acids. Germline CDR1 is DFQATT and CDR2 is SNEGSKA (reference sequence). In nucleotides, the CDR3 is TGCAGTGCTAGACGGCGCGGGACAGGGGAGCAGTACTTC. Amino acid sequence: CSARRRGTGEQYF.

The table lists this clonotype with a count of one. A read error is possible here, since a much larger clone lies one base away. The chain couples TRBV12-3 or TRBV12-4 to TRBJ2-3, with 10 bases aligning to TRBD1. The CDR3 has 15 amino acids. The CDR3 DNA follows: TGTGCCAACAGTTCCGGGACAGGGGACACAGATACGCAGTATTTT. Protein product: CANSSGTGDTDTQYF.

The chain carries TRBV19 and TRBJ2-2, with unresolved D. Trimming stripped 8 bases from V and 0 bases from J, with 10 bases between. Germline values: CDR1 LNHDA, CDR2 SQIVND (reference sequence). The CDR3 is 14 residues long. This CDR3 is CASGRSPNTGELFF. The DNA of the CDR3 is TGTGCCAGTGGGCGCAGCCCGAACACCGGGGAGCTGTTTTTT.

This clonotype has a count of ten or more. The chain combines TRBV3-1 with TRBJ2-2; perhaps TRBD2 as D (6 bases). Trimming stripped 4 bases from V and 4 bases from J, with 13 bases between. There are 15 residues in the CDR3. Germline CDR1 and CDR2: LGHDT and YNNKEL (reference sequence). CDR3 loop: CASSPRLVGTGELFF. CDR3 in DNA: TGTGCCAGCAGCCCCCGACTAGTTGGCACCGGGGAGCTGTTTTTT.

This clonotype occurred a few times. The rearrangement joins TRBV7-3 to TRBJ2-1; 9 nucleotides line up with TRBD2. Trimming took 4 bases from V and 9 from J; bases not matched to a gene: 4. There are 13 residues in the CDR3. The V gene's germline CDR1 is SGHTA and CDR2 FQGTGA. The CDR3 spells CASSWGLASEQFF. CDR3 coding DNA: TGTGCCAGCAGCTGGGGACTAGCTAGTGAGCAGTTCTTC.

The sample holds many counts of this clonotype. As DNA, the CDR3 is TGTGCCAGCAGCCCCGCTAGCGGGAGTGTAGAGACCCAGTACTTC. It specifies CASSPASGSVETQYF. The genes are TRBV4-2 and TRBJ2-5, with TRBD2 matching over 10 bases. Unmatched junction bases numbered 6, after V lost 4 bases and J lost 4 bases. Germline lookup yields CDR1 LGHNA and CDR2 YNFKEQ. CDR3 size: 15 residues.

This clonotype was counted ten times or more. CDR3 sequence (DNA): TGTGCCAGCAGCGATCCGGCCTTCACAGATACGCAGTATTTT. It is translated as CASSDPAFTDTQYF. The chain employs TRBV9 and TRBJ2-3; D is uncertain. From germline, CDR1 is SGDLS and CDR2 YYNGEE. CDR3 size: 14 residues. V was trimmed by 3 bases and J by 2 bases, leaving 10 bases between them.

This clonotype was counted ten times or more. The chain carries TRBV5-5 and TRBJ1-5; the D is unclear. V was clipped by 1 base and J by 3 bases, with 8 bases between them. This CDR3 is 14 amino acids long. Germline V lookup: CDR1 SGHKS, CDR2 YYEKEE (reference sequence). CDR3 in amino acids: CASSLWETNQPQHF. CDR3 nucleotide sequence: TGTGCCAGCAGCTTGTGGGAGACCAATCAGCCCCAGCATTTT.

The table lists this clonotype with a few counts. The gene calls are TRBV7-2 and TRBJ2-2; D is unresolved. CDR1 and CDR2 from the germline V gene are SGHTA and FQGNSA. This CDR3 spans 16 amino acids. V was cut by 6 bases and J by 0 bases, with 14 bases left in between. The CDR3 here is CASRDSRIANTGELFF. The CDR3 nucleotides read TGTGCCAGCAGAGACTCGAGAATAGCGAACACCGGGGAGCTGTTTTTT. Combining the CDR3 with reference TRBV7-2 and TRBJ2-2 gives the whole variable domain GAGVSQSPSNKVTEKGKDVELRCDPISGHTALYWYRQSLGQGLEFLIYFQGNSAPDKSGLPSDRFSAERTGGSVSTLTIQRTQQEDSAVYLCASRDSRIANTGELFFGEGSRLTVL.